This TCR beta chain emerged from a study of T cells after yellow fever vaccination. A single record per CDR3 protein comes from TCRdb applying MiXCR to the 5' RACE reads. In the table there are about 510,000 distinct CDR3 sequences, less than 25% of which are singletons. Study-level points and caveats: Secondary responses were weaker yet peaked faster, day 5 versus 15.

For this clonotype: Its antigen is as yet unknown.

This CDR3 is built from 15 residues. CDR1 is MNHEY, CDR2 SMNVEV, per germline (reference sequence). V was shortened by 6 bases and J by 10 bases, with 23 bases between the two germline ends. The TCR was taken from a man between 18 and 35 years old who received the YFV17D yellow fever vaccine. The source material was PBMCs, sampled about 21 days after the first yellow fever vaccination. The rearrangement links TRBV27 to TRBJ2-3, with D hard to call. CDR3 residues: CASRSMLWVYRSQYF. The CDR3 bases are TGTGCCAGCAGATCAATGTTGTGGGTCTACCGCTCGCAGTATTTT.